This T cell receptor beta chain was identified during a study of blood T cell repertoires in COVID-19. Across the whole study: Both acute and convalescent COVID-19 samples were obtained from the United States, Italy and Spain. Sources were T cells, B-cell-depleted T cells, or PBMCs; the material itself was cDNA or gDNA.

Original processing methods: Cell counts per sample came from amplifying reference gene primers. The data were produced by immunoSEQ multiplex PCR, yet TCRdb's version contains in-frame clones alone and is incomplete. The DNA gave D and trimming, while V, J and clone size come from that table. This table has 150,000 or so clones, less than 85% appearing once. The CDR3 sequence is 12 residues long. The germline gives CDR1 SGHAT, CDR2 FQNNGV. V lost 1 base and J lost 6, with 7 bases in between. It was during active infection that Seattle patients were enrolled and then longitudinally followed. The receptor comes from a woman in her sixties or seventies with COVID-19, enrolled during active disease. The chain couples TRBV11-2 to TRBJ2-7; perhaps TRBD2 as D (5 bases). The source material was peripheral blood. The chain's CDR3 is CASSLGESEQYF. In nucleotides, the CDR3 is TGTGCCAGCAGCTTAGGGGAGAGCGAGCAGTACTTC.